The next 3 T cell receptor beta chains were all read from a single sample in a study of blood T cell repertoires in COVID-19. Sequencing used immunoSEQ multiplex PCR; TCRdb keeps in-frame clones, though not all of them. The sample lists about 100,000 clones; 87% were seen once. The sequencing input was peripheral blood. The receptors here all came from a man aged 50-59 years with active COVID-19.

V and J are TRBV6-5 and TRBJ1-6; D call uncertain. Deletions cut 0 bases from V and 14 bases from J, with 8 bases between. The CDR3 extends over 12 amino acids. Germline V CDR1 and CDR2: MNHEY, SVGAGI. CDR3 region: CASSYSSGALHF. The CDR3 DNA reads TGTGCCAGCAGTTACTCATCCGGGGCCCTCCACTTT.

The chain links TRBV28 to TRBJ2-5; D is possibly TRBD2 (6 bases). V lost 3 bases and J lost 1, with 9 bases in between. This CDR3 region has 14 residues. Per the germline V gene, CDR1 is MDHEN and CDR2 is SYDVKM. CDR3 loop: CASSFGGTQETQYF. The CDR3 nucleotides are TGTGCCAGCAGTTTCGGGGGAACCCAAGAGACCCAGTACTTC.

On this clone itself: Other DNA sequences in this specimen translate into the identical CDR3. The CDR3 nucleotides are TGTGCCAGCAGCGTGGACAGCAATGAAAAACTGTTTTTT. This translates into CASSVDSNEKLFF. This chain joins TRBV9 and TRBJ1-4; perhaps TRBD1 as D (6 bases). Trimming removed 2 bases from V and 5 bases from J, with 7 bases in between. Germline V lookup: CDR1 SGDLS, CDR2 YYNGEE. The CDR3 length is 13 residues.